Listed here are 9 T cell receptor beta chains from one sample, sequenced in a study of blood T cell repertoires in COVID-19. The protocol was immunoSEQ multiplex PCR, while the TCRdb copy is restricted to in-frame clones and leaves out a portion. The table has approximately 140,000 clones, 84% seen once. The sequenced sample consisted of PBMCs or T cells enriched from blood (not recorded which). Source of these receptors: a woman aged 45-65 years who had been exposed to COVID-19.

CDR3 in amino acids: CASGQTGNTINEQFF. CDR3 DNA sequence: TGTGCCAGCGGCCAGACAGGGAACACAATAAATGAGCAGTTCTTC. V gene TRBV6-5 combines with J gene TRBJ2-1; 7 bases are shared with TRBD1. CDR3 length equals 15 residues. With V trimmed by 8 bases and J by 7 bases, 14 bases remained unmatched. Germline-derived CDR1 and CDR2 are MNHEY and SVGAGI.

This clone was seen once. The chain has TRBV6-5 and TRBJ2-7; D is perhaps TRBD2 (5 bases). Germline CDR1 MNHEY, CDR2 SVGAGI. With 1 base removed from V and 3 bases from J, the gap between germline ends came to 10 bases. This CDR3 region has 14 residues. The chain's CDR3 is CASSYLGAGYEQYF. DNA for the CDR3: TGTGCCAGCAGTTACTTGGGCGCGGGCTACGAGCAGTACTTC.

This clone has a handful of counts. The V call is TRBV7-3, the J call TRBJ2-7, with TRBD1 matching over 9 bases. J was trimmed by 6 bases and V by 5 bases; bases with no gene match: 11. CDR1 is SGHTA, CDR2 FQGTGA, per germline. The CDR3 sequence is 15 residues long. This chain's CDR3 is CASSRRGQGLSEQYF. The CDR3 DNA is TGTGCCAGCAGCAGAAGGGGACAGGGATTATCCGAGCAGTACTTC.

This clone was counted a few times. The V gene is TRBV4-3, the J gene TRBJ2-1; 11 bases map to TRBD2. The CDR3 loop spans 19 amino acids. Germline V gene sequence: CDR1 LGHNA, CDR2 YSLEER. V gave up 4 bases and J gave up 0 bases; unmatched junction bases: 11. The chain's CDR3 is CASSLPTSGVLSSYNEQFF. The CDR3 DNA reads as TGCGCCAGCAGCCTCCCGACTAGCGGGGTTTTAAGCTCCTACAATGAGCAGTTCTTC.

The chain has TRBV21-1 and TRBJ2-1; the table gives TRBD2 as D, unverified against the DNA. TRBV21-1 is a listed pseudogene. This CDR3 comprises 16 residues. CDR3 sequence reads: CASSKDWDSSYNEQFF. Here the CDR3 DNA reads TGTGCCAGCAGCAAAGATTGGGACTCCTCCTACAATGAGCAGTTCTTC.

The V call is TRBV6-5, the J call TRBJ2-1; 11 bases are a match to TRBD1. Germline CDR1 and CDR2: MNHEY and SVGAGI. This CDR3 has 14 residues. With V trimmed by 7 bases and J by 9 bases, 8 bases remained unmatched. The CDR3 DNA is TGTGCCAGCAATCCCGGGACAGGGGGTTCTGAGCAGTTCTTC. This sequence encodes CASNPGTGGSEQFF.

The chain employs TRBV5-6 and TRBJ1-3; the match to TRBD1 covers 7 bases. The CDR3 spans 15 residues. V shed 3 bases, J shed 2 bases, and the junction held 5 bases outside the gene matches. Per the germline V gene, CDR1 is SGHDT and CDR2 is YYEEEE. In nucleotides, the CDR3 is TGTGCCAGCAGCTCCGACAGGGAGGCTGGAAACACCATATATTTT. It is translated as CASSSDREAGNTIYF.

The chain links TRBV14 to TRBJ1-6; D ambiguous. The V gene's germline CDR1 is SGHDN and CDR2 FVKESK. The CDR3 consists of 14 residues. The V end was cut by 4 bases, the J end by 13 bases, with 17 bases between. In DNA form, the CDR3 reads TGTGCCAGCAGCCCCCCCCGGGTGTTTACTCCCCTCCACTTT. As protein: CASSPPRVFTPLHF.

V gene TRBV7-2 combines with J gene TRBJ2-7; D perhaps matches TRBD2 (6 bases). Trimming took off 5 bases at V and 3 bases at J, with 11 bases between the two ends. This CDR3 has 13 residues. Germline-derived CDR1 and CDR2 are SGHTA and FQGNSA. Written as DNA, the CDR3 is TGTGCCAGCAGCCCGCGGGGTAGCTACGAGCAGTACTTC. Amino acid sequence: CASSPRGSYEQYF. Full variable domain (outside the CDR3, taken from reference TRBV7-2 and TRBJ2-7): GAGVSQSPSNKVTEKGKDVELRCDPISGHTALYWYRQSLGQGLEFLIYFQGNSAPDKSGLPSDRFSAERTGGSVSTLTIQRTQQEDSAVYLCASSPRGSYEQYFGPGTRLTVT.